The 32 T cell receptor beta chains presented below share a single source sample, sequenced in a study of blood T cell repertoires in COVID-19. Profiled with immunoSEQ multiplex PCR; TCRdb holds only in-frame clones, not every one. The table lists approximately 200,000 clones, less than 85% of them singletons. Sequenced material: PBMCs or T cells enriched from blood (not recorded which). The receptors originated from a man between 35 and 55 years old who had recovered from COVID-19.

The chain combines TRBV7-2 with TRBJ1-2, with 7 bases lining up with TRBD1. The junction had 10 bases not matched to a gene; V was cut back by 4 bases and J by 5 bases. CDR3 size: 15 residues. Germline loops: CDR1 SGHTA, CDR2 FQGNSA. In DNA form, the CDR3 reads TGTGCCAGCAGCTACGACAGGGTAGGATCTTATGGCTACACCTTC. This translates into CASSYDRVGSYGYTF.

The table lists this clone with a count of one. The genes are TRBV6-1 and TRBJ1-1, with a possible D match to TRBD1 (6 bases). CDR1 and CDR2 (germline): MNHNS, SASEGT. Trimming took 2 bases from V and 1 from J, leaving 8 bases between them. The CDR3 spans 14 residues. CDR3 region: CASSETGQNTEAFF. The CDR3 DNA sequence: TGTGCCAGCAGTGAAACGGGACAGAACACTGAAGCTTTCTTT.

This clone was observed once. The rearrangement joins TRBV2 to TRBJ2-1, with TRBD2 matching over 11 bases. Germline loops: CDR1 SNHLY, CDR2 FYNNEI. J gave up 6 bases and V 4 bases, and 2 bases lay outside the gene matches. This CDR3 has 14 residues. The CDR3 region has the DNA TGTGCCAGCAGTGGACTAGCGGGAATCAATGAGCAGTTCTTC. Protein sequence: CASSGLAGINEQFF.

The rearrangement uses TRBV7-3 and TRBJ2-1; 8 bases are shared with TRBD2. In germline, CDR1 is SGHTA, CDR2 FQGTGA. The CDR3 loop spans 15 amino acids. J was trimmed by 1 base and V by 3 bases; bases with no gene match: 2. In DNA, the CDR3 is TGTGCCAGCAGCTTTACGGGGGGGTCCTACAATGAGCAGTTCTTC. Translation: CASSFTGGSYNEQFF.

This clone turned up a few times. CDR3: CASSAGWSNQPQHF. The CDR3, as DNA: TGTGCCAGCAGTGCGGGATGGAGCAATCAGCCCCAGCATTTT. The J gene is TRBJ1-5, the V gene TRBV2, with D unresolved. V lost 4 bases, J lost 1 base, and 8 bases lay in between. The CDR3 runs 14 residues. Looked up from germline, CDR1 is SNHLY and CDR2 is FYNNEI.

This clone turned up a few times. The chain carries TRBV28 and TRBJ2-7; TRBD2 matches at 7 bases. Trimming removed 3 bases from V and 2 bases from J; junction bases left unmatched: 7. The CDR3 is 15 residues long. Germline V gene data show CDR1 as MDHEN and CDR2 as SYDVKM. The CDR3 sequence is CASSFVGGTAYEQYF. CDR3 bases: TGTGCCAGCAGTTTTGTCGGGGGGACGGCCTACGAGCAGTACTTC.

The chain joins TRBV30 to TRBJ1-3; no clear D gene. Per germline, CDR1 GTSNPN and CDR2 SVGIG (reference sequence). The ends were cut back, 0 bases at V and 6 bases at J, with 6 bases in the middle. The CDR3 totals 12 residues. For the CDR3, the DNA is TGTGCCTGGAGTGTCGAGGCAAACACCATATATTTT. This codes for CAWSVEANTIYF.

CDR3 region: CATTRGRDPTDTQYF. The CDR3 DNA sequence: TGTGCCACCACGCGGGGACGGGATCCCACAGATACGCAGTATTTT. The chain uses TRBV24-1 and TRBJ2-3, with a weak D call TRBD2 (6 bases). This CDR3 has 15 residues. Trimming left V 8 bases short and J 2 bases short, with 16 bases between. Germline V gene data show CDR1 as KGHDR and CDR2 as SFDVKD.

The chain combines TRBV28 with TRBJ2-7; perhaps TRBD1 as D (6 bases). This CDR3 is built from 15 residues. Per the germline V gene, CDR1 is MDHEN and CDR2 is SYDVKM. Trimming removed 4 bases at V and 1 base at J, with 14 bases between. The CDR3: CASSSGQRNSYEQYF. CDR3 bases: TGTGCCAGCAGTTCAGGACAGAGAAATTCCTACGAGCAGTACTTC.

The CDR3: CASSLRASGTGSPYEQYF. CDR3 DNA: TGCGCCAGCAGCTTGAGGGCTAGCGGGACGGGATCCCCCTACGAGCAGTACTTC. V is TRBV5-1 and J is TRBJ2-7, with 9 bases that match TRBD2. The CDR3 totals 18 residues. The junction had 13 bases not matched to a gene; V was cut back by 1 base and J by 2 bases. The germline gives CDR1 SGHRS, CDR2 YFSETQ.

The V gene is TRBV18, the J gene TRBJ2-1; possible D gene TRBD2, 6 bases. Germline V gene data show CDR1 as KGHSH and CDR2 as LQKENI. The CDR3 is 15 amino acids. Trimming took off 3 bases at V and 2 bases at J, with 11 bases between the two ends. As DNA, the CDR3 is TGTGCCAGCTCACCCTCTAGCGCGACCTACAATGAGCAGTTCTTC. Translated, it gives CASSPSSATYNEQFF.

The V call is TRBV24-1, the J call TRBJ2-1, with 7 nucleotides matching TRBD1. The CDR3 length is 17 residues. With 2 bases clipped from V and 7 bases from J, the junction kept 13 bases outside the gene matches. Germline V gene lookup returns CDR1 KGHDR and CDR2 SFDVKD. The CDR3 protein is CATSDSNTETGINEQFF. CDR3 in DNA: TGTGCCACCAGTGATTCAAATACGGAGACAGGGATTAATGAGCAGTTCTTC.

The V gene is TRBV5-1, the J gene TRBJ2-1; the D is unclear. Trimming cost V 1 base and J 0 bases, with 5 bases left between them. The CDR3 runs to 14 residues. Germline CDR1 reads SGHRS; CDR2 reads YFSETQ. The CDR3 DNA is TGCGCCAGCAGCTTGACTCTCTCCTACAATGAGCAGTTCTTC. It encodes CASSLTLSYNEQFF. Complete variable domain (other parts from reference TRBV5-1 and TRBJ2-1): KAGVTQTPRYLIKTRGQQVTLSCSPISGHRSVSWYQQTPGQGLQFLFEYFSETQRNKGNFPGRFSGRQFSNSRSEMNVSTLELGDSALYLCASSLTLSYNEQFFGPGTRLTVL.

In DNA form, the CDR3 reads TGTGCCAGCAGCCTGGGACAGGCCCAGTCCGGAAACACCATATATTTT. Encoded protein: CASSLGQAQSGNTIYF. The chain employs TRBV7-9 and TRBJ1-3, with 8 bases fitting TRBD1. The CDR3 runs 16 residues. Germline values: CDR1 SEHNR, CDR2 FQNEAQ (reference sequence). V lost 5 bases and J lost 4; bases outside the gene matches: 10.

The CDR3 sequence is CASSTRDSGADTQYF. The CDR3 DNA reads as TGTGCCAGCAGTACAAGGGACTCCGGGGCAGATACGCAGTATTTT. The rearrangement links TRBV6-5 to TRBJ2-3; TRBD2 is a possible D gene (6 bases). V was trimmed by 5 bases and J by 4 bases, leaving 16 bases between them. Looked up from germline, CDR1 is MNHEY and CDR2 is SVGAGI. CDR3 length: 15 amino acids.

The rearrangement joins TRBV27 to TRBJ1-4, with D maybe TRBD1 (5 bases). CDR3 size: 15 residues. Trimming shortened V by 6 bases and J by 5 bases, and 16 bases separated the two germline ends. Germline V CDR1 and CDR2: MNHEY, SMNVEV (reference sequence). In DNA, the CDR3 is TGTGCCAGCAGCTCAGAGGCAGGGTTGAATGAAAAACTGTTTTTT. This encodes CASSSEAGLNEKLFF.

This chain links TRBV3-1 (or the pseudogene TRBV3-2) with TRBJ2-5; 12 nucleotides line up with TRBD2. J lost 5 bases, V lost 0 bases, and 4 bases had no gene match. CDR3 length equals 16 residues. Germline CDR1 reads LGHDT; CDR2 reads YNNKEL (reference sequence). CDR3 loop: CASSQDLAGGGETQYF. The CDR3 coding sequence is TGTGCCAGCAGCCAAGATCTAGCGGGAGGGGGGGAGACCCAGTACTTC.

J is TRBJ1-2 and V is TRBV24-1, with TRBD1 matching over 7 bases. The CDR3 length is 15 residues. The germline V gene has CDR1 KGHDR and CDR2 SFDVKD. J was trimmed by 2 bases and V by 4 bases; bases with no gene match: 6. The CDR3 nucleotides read TGTGCCACCAGTGAGGGCTCAGGGGGGAACTATGGCTACACCTTC. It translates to CATSEGSGGNYGYTF.

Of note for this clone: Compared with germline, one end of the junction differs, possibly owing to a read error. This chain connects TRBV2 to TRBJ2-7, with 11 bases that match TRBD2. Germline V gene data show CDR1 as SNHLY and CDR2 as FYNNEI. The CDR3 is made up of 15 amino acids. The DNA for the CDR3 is TGTGCCAGCAGAGAAGGGACTAGCGGAGCCTACGAGCAGTACTTC. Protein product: CASREGTSGAYEQYF.

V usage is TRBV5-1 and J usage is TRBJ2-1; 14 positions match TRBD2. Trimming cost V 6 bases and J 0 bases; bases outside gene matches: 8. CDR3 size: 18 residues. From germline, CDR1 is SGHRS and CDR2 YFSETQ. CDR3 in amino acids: CASKGLAGVAGSYNEQFF. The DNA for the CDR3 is TGCGCCAGCAAGGGACTAGCGGGAGTAGCGGGCTCCTACAATGAGCAGTTCTTC.

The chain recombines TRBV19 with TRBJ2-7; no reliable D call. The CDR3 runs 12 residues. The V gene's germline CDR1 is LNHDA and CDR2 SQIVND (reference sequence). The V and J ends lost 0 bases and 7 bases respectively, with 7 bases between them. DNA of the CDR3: TGTGCCAGTAGTATAGATGCCAGTGAGCAGTACTTC. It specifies CASSIDASEQYF. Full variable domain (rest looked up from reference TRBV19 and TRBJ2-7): DGGITQSPKYLFRKEGQNVTLSCEQNLNHDAMYWYRQDPGQGLRLIYYSQIVNDFQKGDIAEGYSVSREKKESFPLTVTSAQKNPTAFYLCASSIDASEQYFGPGTRLTVT.

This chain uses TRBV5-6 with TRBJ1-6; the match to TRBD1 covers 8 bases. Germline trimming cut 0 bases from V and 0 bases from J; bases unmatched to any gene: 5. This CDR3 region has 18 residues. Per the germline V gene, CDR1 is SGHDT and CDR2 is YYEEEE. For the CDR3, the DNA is TGTGCCAGCAGCTTGGACAGGGGGACGAGCTCCTATAATTCACCCCTCCACTTT. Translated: CASSLDRGTSSYNSPLHF.

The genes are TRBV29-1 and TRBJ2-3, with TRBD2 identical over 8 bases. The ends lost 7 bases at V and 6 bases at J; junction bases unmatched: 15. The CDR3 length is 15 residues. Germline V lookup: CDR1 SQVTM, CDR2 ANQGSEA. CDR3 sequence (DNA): TGCAGCGCTCCTTTTTCTGGCGGGAGGTTTGATACGCAGTATTTT. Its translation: CSAPFSGGRFDTQYF.

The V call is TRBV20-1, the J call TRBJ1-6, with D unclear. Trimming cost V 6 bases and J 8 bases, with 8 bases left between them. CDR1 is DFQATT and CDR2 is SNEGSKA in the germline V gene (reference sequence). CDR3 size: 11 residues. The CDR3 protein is CSAPGYSPLHF. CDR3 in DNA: TGCAGTGCACCGGGTTATTCACCCCTCCACTTT.

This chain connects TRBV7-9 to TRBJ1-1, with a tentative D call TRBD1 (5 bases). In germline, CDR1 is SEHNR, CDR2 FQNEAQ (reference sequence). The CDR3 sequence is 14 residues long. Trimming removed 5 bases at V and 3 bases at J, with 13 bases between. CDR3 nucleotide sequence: TGTGCCAGCAGCCCTCTCGGGGGGGACACTGAAGCTTTCTTT. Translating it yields CASSPLGGDTEAFF.

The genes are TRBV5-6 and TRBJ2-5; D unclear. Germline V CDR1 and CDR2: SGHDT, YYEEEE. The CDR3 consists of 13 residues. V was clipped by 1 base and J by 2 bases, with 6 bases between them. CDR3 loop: CASSLLIQETQYF. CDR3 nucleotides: TGTGCCAGCAGCTTGTTAATACAAGAGACCCAGTACTTC.

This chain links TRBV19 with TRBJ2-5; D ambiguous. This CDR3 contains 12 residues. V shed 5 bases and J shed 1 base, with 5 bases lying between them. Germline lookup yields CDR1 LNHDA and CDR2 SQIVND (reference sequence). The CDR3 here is CASSPGQETQYF. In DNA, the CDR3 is TGTGCCAGTAGTCCAGGCCAAGAGACCCAGTACTTC.

The CDR3 region is CATTGSGSYEQYF. The CDR3 DNA follows: TGTGCCACCACGGGTAGCGGGAGCTACGAGCAGTACTTC. The V gene is TRBV15, the J gene TRBJ2-7; 9 nucleotides align to TRBD2. The J segment lost 3 bases and the V segment lost 7 bases, leaving 4 bases of the junction unmatched. The length of the CDR3 is 13 residues. CDR1 LNHNV and CDR2 YYDKDF come from the germline V gene (reference sequence).

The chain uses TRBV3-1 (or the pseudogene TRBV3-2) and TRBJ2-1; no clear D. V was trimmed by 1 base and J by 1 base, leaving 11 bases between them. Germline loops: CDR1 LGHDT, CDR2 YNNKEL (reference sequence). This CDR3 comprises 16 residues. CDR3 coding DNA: TGTGCCAGCAGCCAAGCTGATAGCAGATCCTACAATGAGCAGTTCTTC. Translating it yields CASSQADSRSYNEQFF.

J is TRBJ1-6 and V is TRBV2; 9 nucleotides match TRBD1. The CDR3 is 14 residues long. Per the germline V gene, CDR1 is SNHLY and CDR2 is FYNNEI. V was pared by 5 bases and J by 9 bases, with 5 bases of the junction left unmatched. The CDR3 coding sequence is TGTGCCAGCAGTAGTACAGGGGGCATTTCACCCCTCCACTTT. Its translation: CASSSTGGISPLHF.

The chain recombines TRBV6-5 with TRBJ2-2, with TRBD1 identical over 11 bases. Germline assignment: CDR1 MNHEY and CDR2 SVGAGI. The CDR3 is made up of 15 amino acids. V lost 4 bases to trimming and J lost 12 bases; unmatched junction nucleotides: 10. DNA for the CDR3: TGTGCCAGCAGTTCCGGGACAGGGGGACTCACGAAGCTGTTTTTT. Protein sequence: CASSSGTGGLTKLFF.

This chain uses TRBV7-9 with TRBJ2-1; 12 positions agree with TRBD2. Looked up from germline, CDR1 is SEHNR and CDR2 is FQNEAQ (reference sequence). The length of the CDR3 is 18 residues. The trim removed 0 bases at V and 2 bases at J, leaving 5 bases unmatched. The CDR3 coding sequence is TGTGCCAGCAGCTTAGCCCCCGGACTAGCGGGAACCTACAATGAGCAGTTCTTC. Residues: CASSLAPGLAGTYNEQFF.